Listed here is a single TCR beta chain. Its antigen is undetermined. The time point is: week 47, end of study. In every dose of vaccine, 300 ug of mutant IDH1 20-mer peptide was given alongside topical imiquimod. Germline values: CDR1 SGHDT, CDR2 YYEEEE. Trimming cost V 2 bases and J 5 bases, with 16 bases left between them. This CDR3 has 15 amino acids. The data originate from a study of a mutant IDH1 vaccine in newly diagnosed glioma. Study context: Males made up about 60% and females roughly 40% of treated patients, whose mean age was roughly 40 years.

Sequenced by immunoSEQ multiplex PCR; TCRdb stores in-frame clones only, minus some. The table lists tens of thousands of clones, around 82% of them singletons. Material: PBMCs, obtained from a glioma patient whose treatment included an IDH1 peptide vaccine. This TCR was sampled from a man between 18 and 35 years old with glioma. Some clones in this sample may be carry-over from other donors' samples. This chain joins TRBV5-6 and TRBJ1-1, with D maybe TRBD1 (6 bases). The CDR3 is CASSFDGGRGTEAFF. The DNA for the CDR3 is TGTGCCAGCAGCTTTGATGGGGGGCGGGGGACTGAAGCTTTCTTT.